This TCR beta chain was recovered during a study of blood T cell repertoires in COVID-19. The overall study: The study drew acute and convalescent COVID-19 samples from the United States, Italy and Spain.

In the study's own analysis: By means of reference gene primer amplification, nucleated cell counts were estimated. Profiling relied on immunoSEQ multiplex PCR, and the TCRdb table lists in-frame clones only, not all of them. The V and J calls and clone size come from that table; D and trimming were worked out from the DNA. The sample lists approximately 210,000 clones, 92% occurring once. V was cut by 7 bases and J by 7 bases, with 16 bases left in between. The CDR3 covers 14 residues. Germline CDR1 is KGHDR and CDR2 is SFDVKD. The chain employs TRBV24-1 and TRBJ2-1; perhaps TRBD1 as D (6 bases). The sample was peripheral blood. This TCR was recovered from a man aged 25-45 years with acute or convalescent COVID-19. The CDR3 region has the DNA TGTGCCACCAGCCTAGGGGGAAACCTTAATGAGCAGTTCTTC. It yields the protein CATSLGGNLNEQFF.